The entry below gives a single T cell receptor (beta chain) sequence along with its context. Using immunoSEQ multiplex PCR, the repertoire was profiled, and TCRdb retains in-frame clones only, with some absent. The sample carries 30,000 to 40,000 clones, over 75% recorded once. This entry comes from a study of PD-L1 blockade in urothelial cancer. The time point is: pretreatment peripheral blood. The CDR3 extends over 14 amino acids. Looked up from germline, CDR1 is MGHDK and CDR2 is SYGVNS. After removal of 4 bases from V and 8 bases from J, the junction contained 10 bases not matched to a gene. This sequence originates from a man between 60 and 70 years old with urothelial cancer. The sample here was PBMCs, taken around atezolizumab (anti-PD-L1) treatment. This chain links TRBV25-1 with TRBJ2-7; 8 positions match TRBD2. For the CDR3, the DNA is TGTGCCAGCAGTGCCTCAAGTCGGGAGGGAAAGCAGTACTTC. This sequence encodes CASSASSREGKQYF.